The 23 T cell receptor beta chains in this list originate from one sample, sequenced in a study of blood T cells in healthy people across ages. Alongside a J-beta primer mix, a sample-barcoded 5' primer served in a second PCR lasting about 6 to 11 cycles. TCRdb reprocessed the 5' RACE reads with MiXCR, giving one entry per CDR3 protein. The sample contains hundreds of thousands of distinct CDR3 sequences, under 45% of which appear only once. Specimen: blood. The origin of the receptors is a man aged 60 to 75 in good health.

The chain joins TRBV2 to TRBJ1-1; unclear D gene. The germline gives CDR1 SNHLY, CDR2 FYNNEI. The germline V and J ends were trimmed by 4 bases and 0 bases, with 12 bases remaining between them. The CDR3 runs 15 residues. DNA of the CDR3: TGTGCCAGCAGTGGAAGGGCAGGTCTGAACACTGAAGCTTTCTTT. Translation: CASSGRAGLNTEAFF. Full variable domain (rest looked up from reference TRBV2 and TRBJ1-1): EPEVTQTPSHQVTQMGQEVILRCVPISNHLYFYWYRQILGQKVEFLVSFYNNEISEKSEIFDDQFSVERPDGSNFTLKIRSTKLEDSAMYFCASSGRAGLNTEAFFGQGTRLTVV.

The chain carries TRBV24-1 and TRBJ1-5; D gene uncertain. V shed 6 bases and J shed 9 bases, with 11 bases lying between them. CDR3 length: 12 residues. Germline CDR1 reads KGHDR; CDR2 reads SFDVKD. The DNA of the CDR3 is TGTGCCACCAGTCGCGATCGCGGGCCCCAGCATTTT. Translated, it gives CATSRDRGPQHF.

Only a few counts were recorded for this clonotype. V is TRBV9 and J is TRBJ1-4, with D possibly being TRBD1 (5 bases). The germline gives CDR1 SGDLS, CDR2 YYNGEE. Trimming took 2 bases from V and 5 from J, leaving 10 bases between them. This CDR3 is 14 amino acids long. In DNA form, the CDR3 reads TGTGCCAGCAGCGTGGGGACTCTCAATGAAAAACTGTTTTTT. It specifies CASSVGTLNEKLFF.

The CDR3 is CASSEEKGRPNEKLFF. CDR3 sequence (DNA): TGTGCCAGCAGTGAGGAAAAGGGGCGTCCTAATGAAAAACTGTTTTTT. This chain links TRBV25-1 with TRBJ1-4; tentatively, D is TRBD1 (5 bases). Germline V gene data show CDR1 as MGHDK and CDR2 as SYGVNS. With 3 bases removed from V and 3 bases from J, the gap between germline ends came to 14 bases. The CDR3 runs to 16 residues. The whole variable domain, filled in from reference TRBV25-1 and TRBJ1-4, reads EADIYQTPRYLVIGTGKKITLECSQTMGHDKMYWYQQDPGMELHLIHYSYGVNSTEKGDLSSESTVSRIRTEHFPLTLESARPSHTSQYLCASSEEKGRPNEKLFFGSGTQLSVL.

The gene calls are TRBV6-1 and TRBJ2-5; D is ambiguous. CDR1 and CDR2 from the germline V gene are MNHNS and SASEGT. Trimming pared 4 bases from V and 2 bases from J, leaving 17 bases between. The CDR3 runs 16 residues. The CDR3 sequence: CASSGQTPAWQETQYF. The CDR3 coding sequence is TGTGCCAGCAGTGGGCAGACACCCGCGTGGCAAGAGACCCAGTACTTC.

This sequence joins TRBV24-1 and TRBJ2-3; D possibly corresponds to TRBD1 (6 bases). Trimming shortened V by 5 bases and J by 6 bases, and 11 bases separated the two germline ends. Germline V CDR1 and CDR2: KGHDR, SFDVKD. The CDR3 is made up of 13 amino acids. The CDR3 coding sequence is TGTGCCACCAGTGGTGGGGGCCGGGATACGCAGTATTTT. This gives the protein CATSGGGRDTQYF.

The chain couples TRBV25-1 to TRBJ2-1, with 8 bases fitting TRBD2. The J call may not be correct, given that the DNA end is closer to TRBJ2-7. This CDR3 has 14 amino acids. Germline assignment: CDR1 MGHDK and CDR2 SYGVNS. In DNA form, the CDR3 reads TGTGCCAGCAGTACCCTGGGTAGCGGGGACGAGCAGTACTTC. Translated, it gives CASSTLGSGDEQYF.

V usage is TRBV3-1 and J usage is TRBJ2-3; no firm D call. The CDR3 contains 13 residues. Germline assignment: CDR1 LGHDT and CDR2 YNNKEL (reference sequence). V was shortened by 1 base and J by 5 bases, with 7 bases between the two germline ends. This CDR3 is CASSQGIQDTQYF. CDR3 bases: TGTGCCAGCAGCCAAGGGATTCAAGATACGCAGTATTTT.

The chain recombines TRBV4-3 with TRBJ1-4, with D possibly being TRBD1 (5 bases). Trimming removed 0 bases at V and 8 bases at J, with 10 bases between. In germline, CDR1 is LGHNA, CDR2 YSLEER. This CDR3 has 14 amino acids. The DNA for the CDR3 is TGCGCCAGCAGCCAAGATACAGGAAGGGAAAAACTGTTTTTT. Translated: CASSQDTGREKLFF.

This rearrangement joins TRBV7-2 to TRBJ2-7; 9 positions match TRBD1. The CDR3 length is 14 residues. Germline trimming cut 5 bases from V and 5 bases from J; bases unmatched to any gene: 7. Germline assignment: CDR1 SGHTA and CDR2 FQGNSA. The CDR3 spells CASSPGTGRHEQYF. DNA for the CDR3: TGTGCCAGCAGCCCCGGGACAGGGAGACACGAGCAGTACTTC. Together with reference TRBV7-2 and TRBJ2-7, the CDR3 gives the full variable domain: GAGVSQSPSNKVTEKGKDVELRCDPISGHTALYWYRQSLGQGLEFLIYFQGNSAPDKSGLPSDRFSAERTGGSVSTLTIQRTQQEDSAVYLCASSPGTGRHEQYFGPGTRLTVT.

This clonotype showed up just once. V gene TRBV4-3 combines with J gene TRBJ2-2; no reliable D call. The ends were cut back, 0 bases at V and 7 bases at J, with 9 bases in the middle. The CDR3 is 14 amino acids. Germline CDR1 and CDR2: LGHNA and YSLEER. CDR3 nucleotides: TGCGCCAGCAGCCAAGAAAAGGGCAACGGGGAGCTGTTTTTT. It yields the protein CASSQEKGNGELFF.

The sample holds many counts of this clonotype. V gene TRBV5-1 combines with J gene TRBJ2-7, with 7 nucleotides matching TRBD1. The V gene end was trimmed by 7 bases and the J gene end by 0 bases; junction bases not matched to a gene: 7. The germline V gene has CDR1 SGHRS and CDR2 YFSETQ. This CDR3 is 14 amino acids long. The CDR3 sequence is CASCRDSSSYEQYF. CDR3 DNA sequence: TGCGCCAGCTGCAGGGACAGTTCCTCCTACGAGCAGTACTTC.

The chain has TRBV4-3 and TRBJ2-7; 9 nucleotides match TRBD1. The junction had 8 bases not matched to a gene; V was cut back by 1 base and J by 7 bases. The CDR3 has 15 amino acids. Germline CDR1 and CDR2: LGHNA and YSLEER. CDR3 amino acids: CASSQGATGGMEQYF. CDR3 nucleotide sequence: TGCGCCAGCAGCCAAGGGGCGACAGGGGGAATGGAGCAGTACTTC.

This clonotype was recorded a few times. The chain is built from TRBV10-3 and TRBJ1-2; 8 nucleotides agree with TRBD1. Germline V gene lookup returns CDR1 ENHRY and CDR2 SYGVKD. The trim removed 6 bases at V and 3 bases at J, leaving 6 bases unmatched. The CDR3 runs 14 residues. The CDR3: CAIRTTTGDYGYTF. Here the CDR3 DNA reads TGTGCCATCAGGACTACGACAGGGGACTATGGCTACACCTTC.

The chain employs TRBV7-6 and TRBJ2-5; 9 bases are a match to TRBD1. Germline CDR1 is SGHVS and CDR2 is FNYEAQ. The CDR3 contains 16 residues. V shed 2 bases and J 2 bases; nucleotides not matched to a gene: 6. This CDR3 reads CASSLTTGGRQETQYF. The CDR3 DNA reads as TGTGCCAGCAGCTTAACGACAGGGGGGCGGCAAGAGACCCAGTACTTC.

The V call is TRBV4-1, the J call TRBJ2-7, with TRBD1 identical over 10 bases. V lost 4 bases to trimming and J lost 0 bases; unmatched junction nucleotides: 9. Germline-derived CDR1 and CDR2 are MGHRA and YSYEKL. This CDR3 is 17 amino acids long. The chain's CDR3 is CASSRFDRGQSSYEQYF. The DNA of the CDR3 is TGCGCCAGCAGCCGCTTTGACAGGGGGCAGAGCTCCTACGAGCAGTACTTC.

In DNA, the CDR3 is TGCGCCAGCAGCCTGGAATTTCGGGTAACAGATACGCAGTATTTT. Translated, it gives CASSLEFRVTDTQYF. The chain links TRBV5-1 to TRBJ2-3, with D unclear. V lost 4 bases to trimming and J lost 3 bases, with 15 bases between them. In germline, CDR1 is SGHRS, CDR2 YFSETQ. This CDR3 has 15 amino acids.

This clonotype has a handful of counts. The chain joins TRBV28 to TRBJ2-7; a weak D match, TRBD1 (5 bases). Trimming left V 5 bases short and J 5 bases short, with 22 bases between. Looked up from germline, CDR1 is MDHEN and CDR2 is SYDVKM. The CDR3 length is 16 residues. CDR3 in amino acids: CASSPSGAGLTNEQYF. CDR3 coding DNA: TGTGCCAGCAGTCCAAGTGGGGCAGGGCTTACCAACGAGCAGTACTTC.

This rearrangement joins TRBV14 to TRBJ2-3; 10 bases map to TRBD2. From germline, CDR1 is SGHDN and CDR2 FVKESK. With 1 base clipped from V and 4 bases from J, the junction kept 5 bases outside the gene matches. CDR3 length equals 16 residues. CDR3 sequence: CASSQGRLAGADTQYF. The CDR3 DNA reads as TGTGCCAGCAGCCAAGGGCGGCTAGCGGGGGCAGATACGCAGTATTTT. Full variable domain (rest looked up from reference TRBV14 and TRBJ2-3): EAGVTQFPSHSVIEKGQTVTLRCDPISGHDNLYWYRRVMGKEIKFLLHFVKESKQDESGMPNNRFLAERTGGTYSTLKVQPAELEDSGVYFCASSQGRLAGADTQYFGPGTRLTVL.

This chain connects TRBV10-3 to TRBJ2-2; D uncertain. There are 13 residues in the CDR3. The V gene's germline CDR1 is ENHRY and CDR2 SYGVKD. V lost 8 bases to trimming and J lost 6 bases, with 13 bases between them. The CDR3 DNA reads as TGTGCCATCGCGGCAGGTTTCCCCGGGGAGCTGTTTTTT. This gives the protein CAIAAGFPGELFF.

V usage is TRBV18 and J usage is TRBJ2-5; D gene uncertain. V lost 2 bases and J 5 bases, leaving 12 bases between the germline ends. The CDR3 loop spans 14 amino acids. Germline CDR1 KGHSH, CDR2 LQKENI. The CDR3 coding sequence is TGTGCCAGCTCACCAATCACTCGCGCCGAGACCCAGTACTTC. It encodes CASSPITRAETQYF.

This chain joins TRBV7-2 and TRBJ2-1, with D tentatively TRBD2 (7 bases). Trimming cost V 5 bases and J 7 bases, with 18 bases left between them. Germline V gene sequence: CDR1 SGHTA, CDR2 FQGNSA. The CDR3 sequence is 15 residues long. Written as DNA, the CDR3 is TGTGCCAGCAGCCATTATGGGGGGGGGCCAAATGAGCAGTTCTTC. Amino acid sequence: CASSHYGGGPNEQFF.

This clonotype was counted only a few times. The V gene is TRBV9, the J gene TRBJ2-1, with 8 nucleotides matching TRBD2. V shed 5 bases, J shed 5 bases, and the junction held 9 bases outside the gene matches. This CDR3 spans 15 amino acids. CDR1 and CDR2 (germline): SGDLS, YYNGEE. The CDR3 is CASRGGRGDHNEQFF. The CDR3 nucleotides are TGTGCCAGCAGGGGGGGGCGGGGGGACCACAATGAGCAGTTCTTC.